One sample yielded the 5 T cell receptor beta chains listed below, sequenced in a study of graft-versus-host responses after intestinal transplantation. No antigens are known for them. The data were produced by immunoSEQ multiplex PCR, yet TCRdb's version contains in-frame clones alone and is incomplete. The data show around 97,000 clones, around 92% seen once. Material: unstimulated CD4+ T cells sorted from spleen or lymph node cells, obtained before transplant. Source of these receptors: a human donor who was the organ donor for an intestinal transplant.

V usage is TRBV4-2 and J usage is TRBJ1-1; 8 nucleotides match TRBD1. This CDR3 has 14 amino acids. In germline, CDR1 is LGHNA, CDR2 YNFKEQ. V was clipped by 0 bases and J by 4 bases; unmatched bases: 1. The CDR3 region is CASSQDTGGTEAFF. In DNA form, the CDR3 reads TGTGCCAGCAGCCAAGACACAGGGGGCACTGAAGCTTTCTTT.

The chain combines TRBV5-4 with TRBJ2-7; 9 bases align to TRBD2. J gave up 2 bases and V 4 bases, and 13 bases lay outside the gene matches. Germline CDR1 reads SGHNT; CDR2 reads YYREEE (reference sequence). The CDR3 is 17 residues long. CDR3 in amino acids: CASSPDLLAGLPYEQYF. The CDR3 DNA follows: TGTGCCAGCAGCCCCGATTTACTAGCGGGTCTACCCTACGAGCAGTACTTC.

Written as DNA, the CDR3 is TGTGCCAGCTCACCGGGAGGGGCAGGAAACACCATATATTTT. Translated: CASSPGGAGNTIYF. The gene calls are TRBV18 and TRBJ1-3; D possibly corresponds to TRBD1 (5 bases). Between the trimmed V and J ends, which lost 3 bases and 4 bases, there was a span of 10 bases. Germline values: CDR1 KGHSH, CDR2 LQKENI. The CDR3 is made up of 14 amino acids.

On this clone: This sample also contains other DNA sequences that code for the same CDR3. The chain links TRBV7-2 to TRBJ2-7; D not resolved. Per the germline V gene, CDR1 is SGHTA and CDR2 is FQGNSA. The V end was cut by 4 bases, the J end by 0 bases, with 4 bases between. The CDR3 sequence is 12 residues long. The CDR3 sequence is CASSSSSYEQYF. CDR3 sequence (DNA): TGTGCCAGCAGCTCTAGCTCCTACGAGCAGTACTTC.

Only one count was recorded for this clone. J is TRBJ1-1 and V is TRBV5-1, with unresolved D. Germline loops: CDR1 SGHRS, CDR2 YFSETQ. With 0 bases removed from V and 0 bases from J, the gap between germline ends came to 9 bases. The CDR3 length is 15 residues. The CDR3, as DNA: TGCGCCAGCAGCTTGGTGTTGGCTCTGAACACTGAAGCTTTCTTT. This translates into CASSLVLALNTEAFF.